The next 8 T cell receptor beta chains were all read from a single sample in a study of shared clonotypes between healthy human individuals. Selected positively for CCR7 and CD45RO-negative, naive CD8 cells excluded terminally differentiated effector memory CD45RA+ cells. The data were produced by immunoSEQ multiplex PCR, yet TCRdb's version contains in-frame clones alone and is incomplete. The data show more than 2 million clones, around 95% seen once. The specimen sequenced was naive CD8+ T cells from PBMCs. These receptors were taken from a man between 18 and 35 years old in good health. Some clones in this sample may be carry-over from other donors' samples.

The V gene is TRBV4-3, the J gene TRBJ2-2; D is possibly TRBD1 or TRBD2 (6 bases each). This CDR3 region has 17 residues. Germline V gene sequence: CDR1 LGHNA, CDR2 YSLEER. V was pared by 0 bases and J by 6 bases, with 17 bases between. CDR3 amino acids: CASSQEVPGAEAGELFF. DNA for the CDR3: TGCGCCAGCAGCCAAGAGGTACCGGGGGCCGAGGCCGGGGAGCTGTTTTTT.

This chain joins TRBV13 and TRBJ2-5; weak D call: TRBD2 (5 bases). The CDR3 has 13 residues. V lost 5 bases and J 2 bases, leaving 9 bases between the germline ends. Germline assignment: CDR1 PRHDT and CDR2 FYEKMQ (reference sequence). CDR3 loop: CASSLGVQETQYF. The CDR3 coding sequence is TGTGCCAGCAGCCTCGGGGTTCAAGAGACCCAGTACTTC.

This clone was counted between two and nine times. The chain combines TRBV4-2 with TRBJ1-5; D is unresolved. V was pared by 1 base and J by 7 bases, with 17 bases between. This CDR3 contains 16 residues. Germline V gene data show CDR1 as LGHNA and CDR2 as YNFKEQ. The CDR3 bases are TGTGCCAGCAGCCAAGGAATCTACGGCTCATCCCAGCCCCAGCATTTT. Its protein product is CASSQGIYGSSQPQHF.

As concerns this clone: The same CDR3 can be traced to other DNA sequences in this sample. The chain joins TRBV9 to TRBJ2-7, with D possibly TRBD2 on 5 matching bases. CDR1 is SGDLS, CDR2 YYNGEE, per germline. This CDR3 has 14 residues. V dropped 0 bases and J dropped 2 bases, with 9 bases sitting between them. CDR3 in DNA: TGTGCCAGCAGCGTAGGGGGAGCCCCCTACGAGCAGTACTTC. It is translated as CASSVGGAPYEQYF.

V is TRBV4-3 and J is TRBJ2-1; D remains ambiguous. The CDR3 extends over 16 amino acids. Deletions cut 0 bases from V and 5 bases from J, with 14 bases between. The V gene's germline CDR1 is LGHNA and CDR2 YSLEER. The CDR3, as DNA: TGCGCCAGCAGCCAAGATCCCGTTTCGGCCGACAATGAGCAGTTCTTC. Its protein is CASSQDPVSADNEQFF.

This clone occurred once. Other DNA sequences in the same sample also yield this CDR3. The rearrangement joins TRBV30 to TRBJ2-4, with unresolved D. The germline V and J ends were trimmed by 0 bases and 5 bases, with 5 bases remaining between them. This CDR3 comprises 12 residues. In germline, CDR1 is GTSNPN, CDR2 SVGIG (reference sequence). The CDR3 region is CAWSVLENIQYF. The CDR3 bases are TGTGCCTGGAGTGTACTTGAAAACATTCAGTACTTC.

Worth noting for this clone: Other DNA sequences in the sample encode the same CDR3. V usage is TRBV14 and J usage is TRBJ2-3; no firm D call. Germline loops: CDR1 SGHDN, CDR2 FVKESK. Trimming pared 0 bases from V and 4 bases from J, leaving 5 bases between. This CDR3 comprises 13 residues. Here the CDR3 DNA reads TGTGCCAGCAGCCAAGACTGGGCAGATACGCAGTATTTT. Translating gives CASSQDWADTQYF.

This clone came up once. The chain employs TRBV6-1 and TRBJ2-1; D is uncertain. The ends were cut back, 6 bases at V and 10 bases at J, with 4 bases in the middle. CDR1 and CDR2 from the germline V gene are MNHNS and SASEGT. This CDR3 contains 9 residues. This CDR3 reads CASSLEQFF. CDR3 in DNA: TGTGCCAGCAGCTTAGAGCAGTTCTTC.